The next 23 T cell receptor beta chains were all read from a single sample in a study of cytomegalovirus exposure and HLA in healthy donors. PCR primers comprised 60 Vbeta and 13 Jbeta primers. Profiling relied on immunoSEQ multiplex PCR, and the TCRdb table lists in-frame clones only, not all of them. This table holds approximately 130,000 clones, roughly 80% found once. Specimen: PBMCs. These receptor sequences come from a woman aged 35 to 49 in good health and CMV-seronegative.

This chain joins TRBV2 and TRBJ2-2, with D maybe TRBD1 (6 bases). In germline, CDR1 is SNHLY, CDR2 FYNNEI. The V gene lost 10 bases and the J gene lost 1 base, with 10 bases spanning the gap. The CDR3 consists of 13 residues. The CDR3 DNA reads as TGTGCCATCTTGACAGGGAACACCGGGGAGCTGTTTTTT. The encoded protein is CAILTGNTGELFF.

The chain couples TRBV4-1 to TRBJ2-7; tentative D call: TRBD1 (6 bases). Germline CDR1 is MGHRA and CDR2 is YSYEKL. Trimming left V 3 bases short and J 3 bases short, with 12 bases between. The CDR3 consists of 14 residues. The CDR3 DNA follows: TGCGCCAGCAGCCAGAACGGACAGCTCTACGAGCAGTACTTC. Translating gives CASSQNGQLYEQYF.

This chain uses TRBV7-9 with TRBJ2-7; D is perhaps TRBD1 (6 bases). Germline assignment: CDR1 SEHNR and CDR2 FQNEAQ (reference sequence). This CDR3 spans 14 amino acids. Trimming cost V 3 bases and J 4 bases, with 13 bases left between them. The CDR3 spells CASSFRDTSYEQYF. The DNA for the CDR3 is TGTGCCAGCAGCTTCCGGGACACTTCATACGAGCAGTACTTC.

This chain connects TRBV7-9 to TRBJ2-3; possibly TRBD2 for D (5 bases). V was pared by 6 bases and J by 3 bases, with 10 bases between. Per the germline V gene, CDR1 is SEHNR and CDR2 is FQNEAQ (reference sequence). The CDR3 contains 13 residues. The CDR3 nucleotides read TGTGCCAGCAGGACGGGCGGGACAGATACGCAGTATTTT. Protein sequence: CASRTGGTDTQYF.

The chain combines TRBV6-6 with TRBJ2-7; possibly TRBD1 for D (5 bases). Looked up from germline, CDR1 is MNHNY and CDR2 is SVGAGI (reference sequence). Trimming took 10 bases from V and 6 from J, leaving 13 bases between them. The CDR3 contains 11 residues. The CDR3 DNA reads TGTGCCATCGCGCAGGGAATCGAGCAGTACTTC. It codes for CAIAQGIEQYF.

This clone appeared a single time. The V and J genes are TRBV19 and TRBJ1-2; D call uncertain. Germline assignment: CDR1 LNHDA and CDR2 SQIVND (reference sequence). Trimming shortened V by 5 bases and J by 4 bases, and 11 bases separated the two germline ends. The CDR3 is 13 amino acids. CDR3 coding DNA: TGTGCCAGTAGTCTACCGGCGGGCTATGGCTACACCTTC. The encoded protein is CASSLPAGYGYTF.

There are a few counts of this clone. An end of the junction differs from the germline gene, which may be a read error. The chain joins TRBV7-9 to TRBJ2-4, with a weak D call TRBD2 (5 bases). CDR3 size: 11 residues. From germline, CDR1 is SEHNR and CDR2 FQNEAQ (reference sequence). The CDR3 sequence is CSSTEDGSQYF. The DNA of the CDR3 is TGTTCCAGCACGGAGGACGGCAGTCAGTACTTC.

This clone was seen only once. V is TRBV7-9 and J is TRBJ2-7; possibly TRBD1 for D (6 bases). The V end lost 9 bases, the J end lost 0 bases, and 12 bases lay between the germline ends. CDR1 SEHNR and CDR2 FQNEAQ come from the germline V gene (reference sequence). This CDR3 comprises 13 residues. The CDR3 spells CASRAGDSYEQYF. Here the CDR3 DNA reads TGTGCCAGTAGGGCAGGGGACTCCTACGAGCAGTACTTC.

This chain links TRBV5-4 with TRBJ2-7; 8 positions match TRBD2. The J segment lost 2 bases and the V segment lost 4 bases, leaving 11 bases of the junction unmatched. CDR1 is SGHNT and CDR2 is YYREEE in the germline V gene (reference sequence). The CDR3 contains 16 residues. The CDR3 is CASSRLSGVDTYEQYF. The CDR3 nucleotides read TGTGCCAGCAGCCGACTTAGCGGGGTGGATACCTACGAGCAGTACTTC.

The chain recombines TRBV9 with TRBJ1-2; 7 positions match TRBD1. This CDR3 region has 17 residues. The germline CDR1 and CDR2 sequences are SGDLS and YYNGEE. The V segment lost 4 bases and the J segment 4 bases; nucleotides outside the gene matches: 16. CDR3 residues: CASSPPVRTGRAYGYTF. CDR3 nucleotide sequence: TGTGCCAGCAGCCCGCCCGTGAGGACAGGACGAGCCTATGGCTACACCTTC. The whole variable domain, remainder taken from reference TRBV9 and TRBJ1-2, is DSGVTQTPKHLITATGQRVTLRCSPRSGDLSVYWYQQSLDQGLQFLIQYYNGEERAKGNILERFSAQQFPDLHSELNLSSLELGDSALYFCASSPPVRTGRAYGYTFGSGTRLTVV.

This rearrangement joins TRBV28 to TRBJ2-1, with D possibly matching TRBD1 (6 bases). Trimming removed 5 bases at V and 8 bases at J, with 19 bases between. In germline, CDR1 is MDHEN, CDR2 SYDVKM. This CDR3 has 15 residues. The CDR3 nucleotides are TGTGCCAGCAGTCCTCATGGGCAGGGGATCTATGAGCAGTTCTTC. Amino acids: CASSPHGQGIYEQFF.

The rearrangement links TRBV18 to TRBJ1-5; 7 positions agree with TRBD1. The trim removed 1 base at V and 3 bases at J, leaving 3 bases unmatched. CDR3 length: 15 amino acids. CDR1 is KGHSH and CDR2 is LQKENI in the germline V gene. The CDR3 spells CASSPRGQINQPQHF. The CDR3 DNA sequence: TGTGCCAGCTCACCACGGGGACAGATCAATCAGCCCCAGCATTTT.

CDR3 sequence: CASSKKTSGRETQYF. The CDR3 region has the DNA TGTGCCAGCAGCAAAAAGACTAGCGGGAGAGAGACCCAGTACTTC. The chain recombines TRBV21-1 with TRBJ2-5; TRBD2, the table's D call, lacks a check against the DNA. TRBV21-1 is assigned pseudogene status. The CDR3 has 15 amino acids.

In this sample, this clone turned up a few times. J is TRBJ1-2 and V is TRBV29-1; D may be TRBD1 (6 bases). V was trimmed by 0 bases and J by 6 bases, leaving 11 bases between them. Germline values: CDR1 SQVTM, CDR2 ANQGSEA. This CDR3 region has 13 residues. CDR3 sequence (DNA): TGCAGCGTTGAAGATGAGGGGGTTAATGGCTACACCTTC. Encoded protein: CSVEDEGVNGYTF. Together with reference TRBV29-1 and TRBJ1-2, the CDR3 gives the full variable domain: SAVISQKPSRDICQRGTSLTIQCQVDSQVTMMFWYRQQPGQSLTLIATANQGSEATYESGFVIDKFPISRPNLTFSTLTVSNMSPEDSSIYLCSVEDEGVNGYTFGSGTRLTVV.

This chain connects TRBV18 to TRBJ2-2, with 7 bases aligning to TRBD2. CDR3 length equals 16 residues. The V segment lost 4 bases and the J segment 3 bases; nucleotides outside the gene matches: 8. Germline-derived CDR1 and CDR2 are KGHSH and LQKENI. CDR3 sequence (DNA): TGTGCCAGCTCACGTCGGGCGGGAGTAGACACCGGGGAGCTGTTTTTT. This codes for CASSRRAGVDTGELFF. The complete variable domain, with remaining parts taken from reference TRBV18 and TRBJ2-2, reads NAGVMQNPRHLVRRRGQEARLRCSPMKGHSHVYWYRQLPEEGLKFMVYLQKENIIDESGMPKERFSAEFPKEGPSILRIQQVVRGDSAAYFCASSRRAGVDTGELFFGEGSRLTVL.

V gene TRBV7-9 combines with J gene TRBJ1-1, with D hard to call. Germline V gives CDR1 SEHNR, CDR2 FQNEAQ (reference sequence). V was shortened by 1 base and J by 8 bases, with 14 bases between the two germline ends. The CDR3 totals 14 residues. CDR3 bases: TGTGCCAGCAGCTTAGGGGCGTGGGTCTCAGAAGCTTTCTTT. Translated: CASSLGAWVSEAFF. The whole variable domain, filled in from reference TRBV7-9 and TRBJ1-1, reads DTGVSQNPRHKITKRGQNVTFRCDPISEHNRLYWYRQTLGQGPEFLTYFQNEAQLEKSRLLSDRFSAERPKGSFSTLEIQRTEQGDSAMYLCASSLGAWVSEAFFGQGTRLTVV.

The J gene is TRBJ1-1, the V gene TRBV7-9; 7 bases line up with TRBD1. V lost 4 bases to trimming and J lost 0 bases; unmatched junction nucleotides: 2. In germline, CDR1 is SEHNR, CDR2 FQNEAQ (reference sequence). The CDR3 is 14 amino acids. The CDR3 DNA follows: TGTGCCAGCAGCTGGGGACAGTTGAACACTGAAGCTTTCTTT. Amino acids: CASSWGQLNTEAFF.

This chain connects TRBV13 to TRBJ2-1, with 7 bases that match TRBD2. V shed 7 bases and J 6 bases; nucleotides not matched to a gene: 12. Germline V gives CDR1 PRHDT, CDR2 FYEKMQ (reference sequence). This CDR3 contains 15 residues. CDR3 DNA: TGTGCCAGCACCGTACTTACTCCTAGCGGCAATGAGCAGTTCTTC. As protein: CASTVLTPSGNEQFF.

This chain uses TRBV5-8 with TRBJ1-1; 7 bases are a match to TRBD1. The CDR3 is 17 amino acids. J lost 1 base, V lost 2 bases, and 11 bases had no gene match. Germline CDR1 is SGHTS and CDR2 is YDEGEE. The chain's CDR3 is CASSFWTGPTTNTEAFF. DNA of the CDR3: TGTGCCAGCAGCTTTTGGACAGGTCCAACAACGAACACTGAAGCTTTCTTT. The entire variable domain, with the rest obtained from reference TRBV5-8 and TRBJ1-1, is as follows: EAGVTQSPTHLIKTRGQQATLRCSPISGHTSVYWYQQALGLGLQFLLWYDEGEERNRGNFPPRFSGRQFPNYSSELNVNALELEDSALYLCASSFWTGPTTNTEAFFGQGTRLTVV.

The chain has TRBV11-2 and TRBJ2-2, with D unclear. Trimming stripped 1 base from V and 0 bases from J, with 9 bases between. In germline, CDR1 is SGHAT, CDR2 FQNNGV. CDR3 length: 16 amino acids. The CDR3 DNA sequence: TGTGCCAGCAGCTTAGTTGCGGCTACGAACACCGGGGAGCTGTTTTTT. Residues: CASSLVAATNTGELFF.

The chain couples TRBV28 to TRBJ2-1, with unresolved D. The germline V and J ends were trimmed by 3 bases and 8 bases, with 11 bases remaining between them. CDR1 is MDHEN, CDR2 SYDVKM, per germline. The CDR3 spans 13 residues. CDR3 nucleotide sequence: TGTGCCAGCAGTTTCATCCCTAGATATGAGCAGTTCTTC. Its translation is CASSFIPRYEQFF.

The genes are TRBV28 and TRBJ2-1, with 9 bases fitting TRBD1. Germline loops: CDR1 MDHEN, CDR2 SYDVKM. Trimming took 6 bases from V and 8 from J; bases not matched to a gene: 14. This CDR3 has 16 residues. CDR3 bases: TGTGCCAGCAGCTCCCTTGGGACAGGGATAGTGGATGAGCAGTTCTTC. Translating it yields CASSSLGTGIVDEQFF.

In its sample, this clone was seen a few times. The V and J genes are TRBV18 and TRBJ2-7; the match to TRBD1 covers 9 bases. The CDR3 runs 17 residues. V shed 4 bases, J shed 1 base, and the junction held 11 bases outside the gene matches. Germline-derived CDR1 and CDR2 are KGHSH and LQKENI. The CDR3 loop is CASSLFTAGTGSYEQYF. The CDR3 DNA reads as TGTGCCAGCTCACTCTTCACTGCCGGGACAGGGTCCTACGAGCAGTACTTC.